The T cell receptor (beta chain) under discussion was sequenced for a study of T cells in Graves' hyperthyroidism and ophthalmopathy. About this clonotype: Its cognate antigen is unknown.

Researchers took RNA transcripts and amplified the TCR beta CDR3 regions from them. First-round RT-PCR of the TCR CDR3 relied on the HTBI primer set. TCRdb recomputed calls from the multiplex PCR reads with MiXCR, one row per CDR3 protein. The table lists about 640,000 distinct CDR3 sequences, more than 20% of them singletons. V gave up 0 bases and J gave up 0 bases, with 10 bases separating them. The CDR3 contains 16 residues. Germline CDR1 MGHRA, CDR2 YSYEKL. Overall study findings and caveats: Median prediction lead before ophthalmopathy onset was around 6.9 months with the model.

The diagnoses drew upon clinical symptoms, serum thyroxine and TRAb, thyroid ultrasound and orbital computed tomography. This receptor was identified in a man aged 25-45 years with Graves' ophthalmopathy. Specimen: blood. J is TRBJ2-3 and V is TRBV4-1, with D possibly called TRBD1 or TRBD2 (6 bases each). The CDR3 reads CASSQDGGGSTDTQYF. CDR3 in DNA: TGCGCCAGCAGCCAAGACGGAGGGGGTAGCACAGATACGCAGTATTTT.